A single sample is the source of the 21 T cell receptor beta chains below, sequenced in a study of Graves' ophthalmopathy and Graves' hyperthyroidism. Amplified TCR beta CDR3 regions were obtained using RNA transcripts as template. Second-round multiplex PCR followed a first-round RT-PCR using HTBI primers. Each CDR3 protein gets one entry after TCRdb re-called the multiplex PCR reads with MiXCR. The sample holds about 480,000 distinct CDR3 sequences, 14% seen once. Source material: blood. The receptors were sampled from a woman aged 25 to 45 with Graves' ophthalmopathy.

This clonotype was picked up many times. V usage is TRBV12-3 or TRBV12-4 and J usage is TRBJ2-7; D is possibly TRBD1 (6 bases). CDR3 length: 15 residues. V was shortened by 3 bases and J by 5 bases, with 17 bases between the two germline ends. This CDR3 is CASSFRGTQRDEQYF. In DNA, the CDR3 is TGTGCCAGCAGTTTTAGGGGGACACAAAGGGACGAGCAGTACTTC.

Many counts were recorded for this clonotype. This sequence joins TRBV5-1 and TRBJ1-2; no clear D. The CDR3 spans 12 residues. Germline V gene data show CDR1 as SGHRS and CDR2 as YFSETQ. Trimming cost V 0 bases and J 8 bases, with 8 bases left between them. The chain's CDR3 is CASSLEREGYTF. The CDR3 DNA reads TGCGCCAGCAGCTTGGAGCGGGAAGGCTACACCTTC.

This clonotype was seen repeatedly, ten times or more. CDR3 residues: CASSQVGTEAGYTF. The CDR3 DNA follows: TGCGCCAGCAGCCAAGTTGGGACAGAGGCGGGCTACACCTTC. V gene TRBV4-1 combines with J gene TRBJ1-2; 7 nucleotides align to TRBD1. Germline V CDR1 and CDR2: MGHRA, YSYEKL. This CDR3 has 14 residues. J was trimmed by 8 bases and V by 1 base; bases with no gene match: 7.

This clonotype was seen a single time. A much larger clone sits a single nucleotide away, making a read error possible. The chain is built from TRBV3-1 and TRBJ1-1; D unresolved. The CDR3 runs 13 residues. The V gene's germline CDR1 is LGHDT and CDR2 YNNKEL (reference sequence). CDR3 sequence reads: CASSQYMNTEAVF. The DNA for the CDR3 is TGTGCCAGCAGCCAATATATGAACACTGAAGCTGTCTTT.

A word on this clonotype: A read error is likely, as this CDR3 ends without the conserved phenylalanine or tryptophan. The CDR3 reads CSASIGWGESNGYTV. CDR3 DNA sequence: TGCAGTGCTAGTATAGGGTGGGGGGAGAGCAATGGCTACACCGTC. J is TRBJ1-2 and V is TRBV20-1; D is perhaps TRBD1 (5 bases). The CDR3 has 15 residues. V lost 3 bases to trimming and J lost 6 bases, with 20 bases between them. Germline assignment: CDR1 DFQATT and CDR2 SNEGSKA (reference sequence).

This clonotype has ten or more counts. The CDR3 protein is CASSKTVSGANVLTF. The DNA of the CDR3 is TGTGCCAGCAGCAAAACCGTCTCTGGGGCCAACGTCCTGACTTTC. The rearrangement joins TRBV6-1 to TRBJ2-6, with no clear D. V lost 6 bases and J lost 0, with 9 bases in between. Germline V CDR1 and CDR2: MNHNS, SASEGT. The CDR3 is made up of 15 amino acids.

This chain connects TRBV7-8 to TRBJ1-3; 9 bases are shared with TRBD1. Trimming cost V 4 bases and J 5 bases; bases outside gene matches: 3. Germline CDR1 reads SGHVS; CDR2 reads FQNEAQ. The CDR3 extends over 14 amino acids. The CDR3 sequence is CASSWGQGRNTIYF. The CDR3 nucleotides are TGTGCCAGCAGCTGGGGACAGGGAAGAAACACCATATATTTT.

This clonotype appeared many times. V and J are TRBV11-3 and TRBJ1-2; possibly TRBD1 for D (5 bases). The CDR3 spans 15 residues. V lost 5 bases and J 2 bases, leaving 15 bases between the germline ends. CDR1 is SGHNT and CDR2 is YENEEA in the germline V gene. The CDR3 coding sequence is TGTGCCAGCAGCCCCGTCCCCGACAGAAACTATGGCTACACCTTC. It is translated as CASSPVPDRNYGYTF.

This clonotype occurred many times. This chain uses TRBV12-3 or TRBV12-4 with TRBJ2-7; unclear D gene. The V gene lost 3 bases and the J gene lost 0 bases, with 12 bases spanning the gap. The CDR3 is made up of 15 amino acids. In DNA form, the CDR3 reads TGTGCCAGCAGTTTTGGGCTATTGTACTCCTACGAGCAGTACTTC. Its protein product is CASSFGLLYSYEQYF.

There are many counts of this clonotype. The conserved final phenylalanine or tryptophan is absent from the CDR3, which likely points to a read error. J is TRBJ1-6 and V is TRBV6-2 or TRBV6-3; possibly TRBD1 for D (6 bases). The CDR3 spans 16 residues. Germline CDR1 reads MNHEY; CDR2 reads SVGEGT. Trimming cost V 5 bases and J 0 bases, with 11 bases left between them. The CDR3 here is CASSATDSSYNSPLHL. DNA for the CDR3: TGTGCCAGCAGTGCCACGGACAGCTCCTATAATTCACCCCTCCACCTT.

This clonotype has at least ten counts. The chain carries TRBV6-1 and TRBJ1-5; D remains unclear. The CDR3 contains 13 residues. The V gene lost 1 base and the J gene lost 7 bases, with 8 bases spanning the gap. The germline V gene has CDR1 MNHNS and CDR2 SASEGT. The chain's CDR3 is CASSEVPTQPQHF. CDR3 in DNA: TGTGCCAGCAGTGAAGTCCCAACGCAGCCCCAGCATTTT.

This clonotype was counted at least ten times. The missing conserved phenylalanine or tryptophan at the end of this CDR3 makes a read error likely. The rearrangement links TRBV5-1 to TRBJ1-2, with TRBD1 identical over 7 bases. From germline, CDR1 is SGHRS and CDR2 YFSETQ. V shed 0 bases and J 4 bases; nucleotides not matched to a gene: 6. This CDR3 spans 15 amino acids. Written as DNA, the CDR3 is TGCGCCAGCAGCTTGGGACAGGGCGTCGTCTATGGCTACACCCTC. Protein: CASSLGQGVVYGYTL.

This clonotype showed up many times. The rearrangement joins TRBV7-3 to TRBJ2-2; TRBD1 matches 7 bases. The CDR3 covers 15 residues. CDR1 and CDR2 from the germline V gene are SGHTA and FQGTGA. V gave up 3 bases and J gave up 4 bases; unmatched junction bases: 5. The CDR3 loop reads CASSFSPGGTGELFF. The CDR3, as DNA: TGTGCCAGCAGCTTCTCCCCAGGGGGCACCGGGGAGCTGTTTTTT.

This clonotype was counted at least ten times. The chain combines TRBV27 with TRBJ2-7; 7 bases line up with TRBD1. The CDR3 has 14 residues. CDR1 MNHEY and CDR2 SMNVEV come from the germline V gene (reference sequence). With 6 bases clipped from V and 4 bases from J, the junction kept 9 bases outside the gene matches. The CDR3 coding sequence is TGTGCCAGCAGCCTCGGGACAGACCTGTACGAGCAGTACTTC. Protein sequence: CASSLGTDLYEQYF.

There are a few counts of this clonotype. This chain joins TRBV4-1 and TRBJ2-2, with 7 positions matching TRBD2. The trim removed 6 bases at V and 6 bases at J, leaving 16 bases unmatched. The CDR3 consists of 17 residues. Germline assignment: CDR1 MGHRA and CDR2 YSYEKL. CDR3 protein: CASRNLVGEGPSGELFF. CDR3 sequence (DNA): TGCGCCAGCAGGAACCTGGTAGGGGAGGGCCCATCCGGGGAGCTGTTTTTT.

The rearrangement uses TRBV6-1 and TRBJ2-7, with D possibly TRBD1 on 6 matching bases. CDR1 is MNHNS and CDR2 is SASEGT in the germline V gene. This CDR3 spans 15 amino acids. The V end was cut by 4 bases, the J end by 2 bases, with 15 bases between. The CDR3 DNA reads TGTGCCAGCAGTGCCGGCAGGACAGCTCCCTACGAGCAGTACTTC. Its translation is CASSAGRTAPYEQYF.

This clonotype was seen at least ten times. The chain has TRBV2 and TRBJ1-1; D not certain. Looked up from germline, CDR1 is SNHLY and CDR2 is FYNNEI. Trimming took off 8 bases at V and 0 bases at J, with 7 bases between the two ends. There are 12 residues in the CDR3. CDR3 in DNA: TGTGCCAGCGACAACATGAACACTGAAGCTTTCTTT. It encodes CASDNMNTEAFF.

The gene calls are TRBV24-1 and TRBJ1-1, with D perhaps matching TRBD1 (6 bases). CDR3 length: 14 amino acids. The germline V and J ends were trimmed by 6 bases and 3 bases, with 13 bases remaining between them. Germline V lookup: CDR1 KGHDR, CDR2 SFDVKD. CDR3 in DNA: TGTGCCACCAGTCGGACAGCCCCTGACACTGAAGCTTTCTTT. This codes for CATSRTAPDTEAFF.

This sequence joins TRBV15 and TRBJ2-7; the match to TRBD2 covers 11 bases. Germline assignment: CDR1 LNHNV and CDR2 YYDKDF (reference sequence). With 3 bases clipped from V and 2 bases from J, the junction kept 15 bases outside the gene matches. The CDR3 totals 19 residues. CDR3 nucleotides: TGTGCCACCAGCAGTAGCCGGGGACTAGCGGAACCTCGGGCCTACGAGCAGTACTTC. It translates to CATSSSRGLAEPRAYEQYF. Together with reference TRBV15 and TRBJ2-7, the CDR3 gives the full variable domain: DAMVIQNPRYQVTQFGKPVTLSCSQTLNHNVMYWYQQKSSQAPKLLFHYYDKDFNNEADTPDNFQSRRPNTSFCFLDIRSPGLGDTAMYLCATSSSRGLAEPRAYEQYFGPGTRLTVT.

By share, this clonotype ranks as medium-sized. This chain's CDR3 is CASSEGGSGYEQYF. The DNA for the CDR3 is TGTGCCAGCAGTGAAGGTGGCAGTGGCTACGAGCAGTACTTC. V gene TRBV2 combines with J gene TRBJ2-7; the D is unclear. The CDR3 sequence is 14 residues long. Trimming removed 1 base at V and 3 bases at J, with 10 bases between. CDR1 and CDR2 (germline): SNHLY, FYNNEI.

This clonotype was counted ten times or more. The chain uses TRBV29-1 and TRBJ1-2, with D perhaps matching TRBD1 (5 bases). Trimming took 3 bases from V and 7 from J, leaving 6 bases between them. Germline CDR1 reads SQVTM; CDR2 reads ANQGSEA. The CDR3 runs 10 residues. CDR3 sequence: CSVDGTGYTF. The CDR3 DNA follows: TGCAGCGTTGATGGGACTGGCTACACCTTC.